These 9 T cell receptor beta chains were all obtained from the same sample, sequenced in a study of response to subunit inactivated influenza vaccine. TCRdb reprocessed the RT-PCR reads with MiXCR, giving one entry per CDR3 protein. The repertoire includes almost 600,000 distinct CDR3 sequences, roughly 15% of them detected once, and over 8.5% sits in the top ten. The source material was PBMCs from blood, sampled less than 13 days after vaccination. The receptors derive from a middle-aged man who received an inactivated influenza vaccine.

This clonotype showed up just a few times. The CDR3 loop is CATQGGNEQFF. CDR3 DNA sequence: TGTGCCACCCAGGGAGGCAATGAGCAGTTCTTC. V is TRBV24-1 and J is TRBJ2-1, with D perhaps TRBD2 (6 bases). Trimming removed 9 bases at V and 6 bases at J, with 8 bases between. This CDR3 region has 11 residues. Germline CDR1 and CDR2: KGHDR and SFDVKD.

Concerning this clonotype: This sequence may be a read error, since a much larger clone differs from it by one base. The rearrangement links TRBV12-3 or TRBV12-4 to TRBJ2-7; tentatively, D is TRBD1 (6 bases). The CDR3 contains 12 residues. In nucleotides, the CDR3 is TGTGCCGGCAGTTATGACAGGTTCGAGCAGTACTTC. Translation: CAGSYDRFEQYF.

In its sample, this clonotype was seen many times. The chain is built from TRBV20-1 and TRBJ2-1; tentative D call: TRBD2 (6 bases). The CDR3 is 15 amino acids. Deletions cut 6 bases from V and 7 bases from J, with 22 bases between. In germline, CDR1 is DFQATT, CDR2 SNEGSKA (reference sequence). CDR3 nucleotide sequence: TGCAGTGCCCCCAGTACGGGACTCCCCACGAATGAGCAGTTCTTC. Translating gives CSAPSTGLPTNEQFF.

A few counts support this clonotype. The chain couples TRBV4-2 to TRBJ2-2; 9 nucleotides agree with TRBD1. Looked up from germline, CDR1 is LGHNA and CDR2 is YNFKEQ. The junction had 12 bases not matched to a gene; V was cut back by 3 bases and J by 1 base. CDR3 length: 19 residues. Here the CDR3 DNA reads TGTGCCAGCAGCCACGGAAAACATACAGGGGGCTTGAACACCGGGGAGCTGTTTTTT. This encodes CASSHGKHTGGLNTGELFF.

The chain is built from TRBV2 and TRBJ2-7; D unclear. Trimming took 7 bases from V and 0 from J, leaving 13 bases between them. Per the germline V gene, CDR1 is SNHLY and CDR2 is FYNNEI. The length of the CDR3 is 14 residues. As DNA, the CDR3 is TGTGCCAGCATAATTGACCATTCCTCCTACGAGCAGTACTTC. Its translation: CASIIDHSSYEQYF.

This clonotype was counted between two and nine times. The gene calls are TRBV7-8 and TRBJ1-5; the D gene is possibly TRBD1 (6 bases). Trimming took 2 bases from V and 3 from J, leaving 14 bases between them. CDR1 is SGHVS and CDR2 is FQNEAQ in the germline V gene. This CDR3 has 16 residues. The CDR3 DNA follows: TGTGCCAGCAGCTTATCACCAACAGGGTCCAATCAGCCCCAGCATTTT. This gives the protein CASSLSPTGSNQPQHF.

This clonotype was seen more than once but under ten times. Here the CDR3 reads CASRERASMHEQFF. The CDR3, as DNA: TGTGCCAGCAGGGAAAGGGCTAGTATGCATGAGCAGTTCTTC. The chain carries TRBV6-1 and TRBJ2-1; the D is unclear. This CDR3 has 14 amino acids. V lost 6 bases and J 8 bases, leaving 17 bases between the germline ends. Per germline, CDR1 MNHNS and CDR2 SASEGT.

This clonotype appeared a few times. The gene calls are TRBV7-2 and TRBJ2-2; D could derive from TRBD1 or TRBD2 (6 bases each). This CDR3 has 15 residues. The V end lost 1 base, the J end lost 6 bases, and 12 bases lay between the germline ends. Germline-derived CDR1 and CDR2 are SGHTA and FQGNSA. CDR3 sequence (DNA): TGTGCCAGCAGCTTAGTAGGGGGGACGTCCGGGGAGCTGTTTTTT. Translation: CASSLVGGTSGELFF.

This clonotype came up a few times. CDR3 coding DNA: TGTGCCAGCAGCTTAGTAAAAGTGGGGGCCGGGGAGCTGTTTTTT. Protein sequence: CASSLVKVGAGELFF. The V gene is TRBV7-8, the J gene TRBJ2-2; D may be TRBD1 or TRBD2 (5 bases each). Trimming stripped 1 base from V and 6 bases from J, with 12 bases between. CDR3 size: 15 residues. CDR1 SGHVS and CDR2 FQNEAQ come from the germline V gene.